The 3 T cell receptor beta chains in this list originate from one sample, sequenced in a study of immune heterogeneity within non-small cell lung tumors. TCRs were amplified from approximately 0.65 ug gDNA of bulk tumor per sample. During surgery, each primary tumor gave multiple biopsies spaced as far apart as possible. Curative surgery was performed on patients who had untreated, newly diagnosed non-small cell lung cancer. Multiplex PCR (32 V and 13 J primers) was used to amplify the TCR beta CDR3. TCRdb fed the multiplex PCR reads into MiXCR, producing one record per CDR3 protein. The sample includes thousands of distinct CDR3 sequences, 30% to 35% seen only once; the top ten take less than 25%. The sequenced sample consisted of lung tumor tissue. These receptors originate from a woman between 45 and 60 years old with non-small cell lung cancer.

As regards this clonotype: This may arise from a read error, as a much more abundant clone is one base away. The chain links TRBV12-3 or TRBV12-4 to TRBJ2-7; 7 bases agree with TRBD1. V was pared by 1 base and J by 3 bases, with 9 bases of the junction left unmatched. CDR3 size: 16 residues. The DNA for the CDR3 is TGTGCCAGCAGTTTAGGCTGGGGTGGGACAGACTACGAGCAGTACTTC. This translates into CASSLGWGGTDYEQYF.

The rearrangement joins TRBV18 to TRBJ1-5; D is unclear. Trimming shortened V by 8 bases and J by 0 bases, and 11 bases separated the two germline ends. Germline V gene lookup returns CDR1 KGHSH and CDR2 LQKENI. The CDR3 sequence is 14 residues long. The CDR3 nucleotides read TGTGCCAGCAGTCGAACGGATAGCAATCAGCCCCAGCATTTT. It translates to CASSRTDSNQPQHF.

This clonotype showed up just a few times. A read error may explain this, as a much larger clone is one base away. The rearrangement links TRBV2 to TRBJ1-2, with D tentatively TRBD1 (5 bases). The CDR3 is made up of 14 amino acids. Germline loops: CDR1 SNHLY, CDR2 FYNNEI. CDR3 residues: CSSSGDRMTLGYTF. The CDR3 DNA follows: TGTTCCAGCAGTGGGGACCGTATGACCCTAGGCTACACCTTC. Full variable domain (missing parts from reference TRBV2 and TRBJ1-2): EPEVTQTPSHQVTQMGQEVILRCVPISNHLYFYWYRQILGQKVEFLVSFYNNEISEKSEIFDDQFSVERPDGSNFTLKIRSTKLEDSAMYFCSSSGDRMTLGYTFGSGTRLTVV.